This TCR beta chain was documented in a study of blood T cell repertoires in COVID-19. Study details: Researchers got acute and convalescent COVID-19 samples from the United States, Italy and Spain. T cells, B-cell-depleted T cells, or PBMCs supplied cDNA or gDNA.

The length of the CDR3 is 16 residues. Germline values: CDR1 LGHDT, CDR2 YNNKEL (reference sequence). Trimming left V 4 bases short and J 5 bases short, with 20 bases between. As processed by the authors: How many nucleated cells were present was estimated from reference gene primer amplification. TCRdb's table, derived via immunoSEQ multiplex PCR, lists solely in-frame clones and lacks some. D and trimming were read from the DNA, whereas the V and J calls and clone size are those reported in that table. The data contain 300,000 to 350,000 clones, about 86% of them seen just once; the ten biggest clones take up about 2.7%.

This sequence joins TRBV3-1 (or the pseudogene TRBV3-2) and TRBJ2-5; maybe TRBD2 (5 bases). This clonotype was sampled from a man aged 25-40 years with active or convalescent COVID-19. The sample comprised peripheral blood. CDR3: CASSPPGWRTWETQYF. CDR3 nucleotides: TGTGCCAGCAGCCCCCCTGGTTGGAGGACGTGGGAGACCCAGTACTTC.